This TCR beta chain came from a study of shared clonotypes between healthy human individuals (dated by TCRdb to about 2020). Regarding the complete study: The cohort included three men and a couple of women between 18 and 49 years of age. For each donor, CD4 naive and CD4 memory were each run on three plates, CD8 naive on two plates, and CD8 memory on one plate. Each donor's leukapheresis produced roughly between roughly 0.85 and 10 billion PBMCs. Blood TCR repertoires of roughly five healthy adults were deeply sequenced to estimate repertoire size and the extent of clonotype sharing between individuals. To increase sequencing depth and limit assay-specific biases, TCR repertoire library preparation and sequencing were carried out by different laboratories using diverse techniques. The study at large found these results: Sharing across a few donors was observed for about 5% of naive CD4, about 3.2% of naive CD8, 2.3% of memory CD4, and about 0.4% of memory CD8 clonotypes. The small number of donors limited the genetic and exposure-history diversity represented. Sampling was limited to blood, and TCR repertoires in tissue likely differ from TCR repertoires in blood. Naive subsets generally had larger estimated clonotype richness than memory subsets did. Compared with non-shared clonotypes, the clonotypes found in all four sorted-subset donors had higher generation probabilities. Pairwise subsampling led to the expectation that sequencing depth would affect the degree of clonotype sharing among donors. Rarefaction of sorted-subset datasets indicated incomplete sequencing despite the large sequencing depth.

In its sample, this clone was seen once. It lacks a known antigen. No qualities accompany the bases; no much larger clone lies one base away. Using the deep immunoSEQ assay, TCR CDR3 regions were amplified from genomic DNA by multiplex PCR. For each cell subset, the extracted genomic DNA was distributed evenly across all wells of several immunoSEQ 96-well plates, and each plate served as one replicate. For sorted subsets, roughly 200 ng of genomic DNA, equivalent to roughly 33,000 T cell genomes, went into each replicate PCR. Purified libraries were quantified with a Qubit 3.0 fluorometer, sized on a Bioanalyzer 2100, and re-quantified with the KAPA Library Quantification kit. Each immunoSEQ 96-well plate was sequenced on its own single-read 150-cycle Illumina NextSeq 550 flow cell. The study's own analysis went as follows. Because the immunoSEQ output included only junctional sequences and no quality scores, the filtering could not be the same as the filtering used for full-length reads. Sequences were annotated with PyIR, a Python wrapper for IgBLAST v1.9, and V/J genes and CDR3 were assigned using IMGT germline references. Any read was removed if the V/J assignment was weak (E-value above 1e-6), the CDR3 was missing, or the read contained stop codons, out-of-frame junctions, or ambiguous translated residues. V3J clonotypes were defined as sequences sharing an identical inferred V gene, J gene, and CDR3 amino acid sequence. The percentage overlap between two repertoires was calculated by dividing the number of shared unique clonotypes by the size of the smaller repertoire. Richness of each repertoire was evaluated using RTK rarefaction, the Chao1 estimator, and Recon v2.1 estimates of unobserved clonotypes. Generation probabilities for all TCRbeta clonotypes obtained by the gDNA method from several donors were computed using OLGA. Not all clones reach the TCRdb copy of this immuneACCESS table, which keeps in-frame sequences only. Checked studies attribute under half of the gap to unresolved V genes and leave the rest unexplained. Clone size and the V and J calls come from that table; the DNA yielded D and trimming. The sample data list 2 million to 2.5 million clones, and about 92% of these were observed just once. Clones ranked in the top ten supply 1.5% to 2% of the sample.

For the CD8 naive samples, CD45RO-negative cells were positively selected for CCR7, yielding a CD45RA+CCR7+ population from which TemRA cells were excluded. The donors were healthy, HIV-negative adults with no recently reported acute infections or vaccinations. Every donor was a Caucasian adult living in Nashville, Tennessee, USA. After blood collection by leukapheresis, PBMCs were isolated using Ficoll-Histopaque density gradient centrifugation and then cryopreserved in the vapor phase of liquid nitrogen. Analytical flow cytometry was used to check the purity and quantity of every magnetically sorted T cell population. From each sorted fraction, genomic DNA was isolated and quantified by UV absorbance on a Nanodrop 2000c. Germline trimming: 5 bases from V, 0 bases from J; junction bases outside gene matches: 15. In the germline V gene, CDR1 corresponds to SQVTM and CDR2 to ANQGSEA. The CDR3 has 17 amino acids, counting the end cysteine and phenylalanine. The sequence is cut down to CDR3 DNA, 51 bases in frame from base 1.

This receptor was obtained from a man aged 18 to 30 in good health. Some clones in this sample may be carry-over from other donors' samples. This sequence uses TRBV29-1 and TRBJ1-2; TRBD1 agrees with 7 junctional bases. Source material: naive CD8+ T cells from PBMCs. In the paper's terms, the cell subset or site label means: CD45RA+CCR7+. Here is the DNA: TGCAGCGTTAGGCAGACAGGGACCGAAATACCTAACTATGGCTACACCTTC. This yields the protein CSVRQTGTEIPNYGYTF. Reference TRBV29-1 and TRBJ1-2 genes cover what lies past the CDR3, so the full variable domain is SAVISQKPSRDICQRGTSLTIQCQVDSQVTMMFWYRQQPGQSLTLIATANQGSEATYESGFVIDKFPISRPNLTFSTLTVSNMSPEDSSIYLCSVRQTGTEIPNYGYTFGSGTRLTVV.